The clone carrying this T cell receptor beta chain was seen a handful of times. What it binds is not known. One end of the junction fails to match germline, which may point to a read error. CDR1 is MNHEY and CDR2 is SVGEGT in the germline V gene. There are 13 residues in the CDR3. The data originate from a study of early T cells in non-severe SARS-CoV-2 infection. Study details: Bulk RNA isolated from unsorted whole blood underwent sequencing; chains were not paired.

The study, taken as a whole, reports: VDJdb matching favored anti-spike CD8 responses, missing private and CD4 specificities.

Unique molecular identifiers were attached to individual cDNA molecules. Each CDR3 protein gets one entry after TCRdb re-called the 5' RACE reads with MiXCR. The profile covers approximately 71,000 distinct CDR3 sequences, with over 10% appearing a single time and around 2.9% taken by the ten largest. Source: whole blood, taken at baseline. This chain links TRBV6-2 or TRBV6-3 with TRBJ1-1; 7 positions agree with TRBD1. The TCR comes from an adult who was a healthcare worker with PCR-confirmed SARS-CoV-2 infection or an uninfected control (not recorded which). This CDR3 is CASSYTYGTEAFF. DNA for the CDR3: TGTGCCAGCAGTTACACTTACGGGACAGAAGCGTTCTTT.